A selection of T cell receptor beta chains follows, all from one sample in a study of identifying expanded T cells in peripheral blood. Generated by immunoSEQ multiplex PCR, the TCRdb table keeps only in-frame clones and is missing some. The sample lists over 100,000 clones; around 88% were seen once. The sample was blood. The receptors were gathered from a person aged 18 to 69 in good health. Both conserved end residues are part of each CDR3. D genes are given only for firm matches. Size is omitted from some rows. Given values are once, few, many or a class for expanded clones.

v_call: TRBV27
cdr3_length: 19
d_call: TRBD2
j_call: TRBJ2-3
clone_size: .
cdr3_aa: CASSLSSWLAGDSTDTQYF
cdr3_nt: TGTGCCAGCAGTTTATCGTCGTGGCTAGCGGGGGATAGCACAGATACGCAGTATTTT

v_call: TRBV14
cdr3_length: 17
d_call: TRBD2
j_call: TRBJ2-3
clone_size: .
cdr3_aa: CASSQGASGRGADTQYF
cdr3_nt: TGTGCCAGCAGCCAAGGGGCTAGCGGGAGAGGCGCAGATACGCAGTATTTT

v_call: TRBV2
cdr3_length: 13
d_call: .
j_call: TRBJ1-5
clone_size: .
cdr3_aa: CASSETENQPQHF
cdr3_nt: TGTGCCAGCAGTGAAACAGAGAATCAGCCCCAGCATTTT

v_call: TRBV7-8
cdr3_length: 14
d_call: TRBD1
j_call: TRBJ2-3
clone_size: .
cdr3_aa: CASSLDRGPNTQYF
cdr3_nt: TGTGCCAGCAGCTTAGACAGGGGTCCTAATACGCAGTATTTT

v_call: TRBV28
cdr3_length: 14
d_call: .
j_call: TRBJ2-1
clone_size: .
cdr3_aa: CATAGASFLGEQFF
cdr3_nt: TGTGCCACCGCGGGGGCTAGCTTCTTAGGGGAGCAGTTCTTC

v_call: TRBV4-3
cdr3_length: 16
d_call: .
j_call: TRBJ2-3
clone_size: once
cdr3_aa: CASSQDAWGLTDTQYF
cdr3_nt: TGCGCCAGCAGCCAAGATGCCTGGGGTCTTACAGATACGCAGTATTTT

v_call: TRBV11-2
cdr3_length: 14
d_call: TRBD2
j_call: TRBJ2-7
clone_size: .
cdr3_aa: CASSFPGLAIEQYF
cdr3_nt: TGTGCCAGCAGCTTCCCGGGACTAGCTATCGAGCAGTACTTC

v_call: TRBV19
cdr3_length: 13
d_call: .
j_call: TRBJ1-5
clone_size: .
cdr3_aa: CASSGGLDQPQHF
cdr3_nt: TGTGCCAGTAGTGGGGGTCTGGATCAGCCCCAGCATTTT

v_call: TRBV7-8
cdr3_length: 16
d_call: .
j_call: TRBJ2-5
clone_size: .
cdr3_aa: CASSLGSLGDQETQYF
cdr3_nt: TGTGCCAGCAGCTTAGGATCCCTCGGGGACCAAGAGACCCAGTACTTC

v_call: TRBV7-8
cdr3_length: 17
d_call: TRBD1
j_call: TRBJ1-6
clone_size: .
cdr3_aa: CASSSRQRQGVNSPLHF
cdr3_nt: TGTGCCAGCAGCTCTCGACAAAGACAGGGGGTTAATTCACCCCTCCACTTT

v_call: TRBV19
cdr3_length: 14
d_call: .
j_call: TRBJ1-3
clone_size: .
cdr3_aa: CASSMGNSGNTIYF
cdr3_nt: TGTGCCAGTAGTATGGGAAACTCTGGAAACACCATATATTTT

v_call: TRBV30
cdr3_length: 15
d_call: .
j_call: TRBJ1-5
clone_size: .
cdr3_aa: CAWSLGRYTNQPQHF
cdr3_nt: TGTGCCTGGAGTCTCGGACGCTATACCAATCAGCCCCAGCATTTT

v_call: TRBV28
cdr3_length: 13
d_call: TRBD1
j_call: TRBJ2-7
clone_size: .
cdr3_aa: CASNRGAINEQYF
cdr3_nt: TGTGCCAGCAACAGGGGGGCCATAAACGAGCAGTACTTC

v_call: TRBV5-1
cdr3_length: 16
d_call: .
j_call: TRBJ1-3
clone_size: .
cdr3_aa: CASSPGPVDSGNTIYF
cdr3_nt: TGCGCCAGCAGTCCCGGACCGGTAGACTCTGGAAACACCATATATTTT

v_call: TRBV5-1
cdr3_length: 14
d_call: .
j_call: TRBJ2-1
clone_size: .
cdr3_aa: CASSSRHSYNEQFF
cdr3_nt: TGCGCCAGCAGCTCCCGGCACTCCTACAATGAGCAGTTCTTC

v_call: TRBV7-2
cdr3_length: 14
d_call: .
j_call: TRBJ2-7
clone_size: .
cdr3_aa: CASTPGVGSYEQYF
cdr3_nt: TGTGCCAGCACCCCCGGGGTCGGTTCCTACGAGCAGTACTTC

v_call: TRBV27
cdr3_length: 12
d_call: .
j_call: TRBJ1-1
clone_size: once
cdr3_aa: CASSRTGTEAFF
cdr3_nt: TGTGCCAGCAGTAGAACAGGCACTGAAGCTTTCTTT

v_call: TRBV2
cdr3_length: 13
d_call: .
j_call: TRBJ1-5
clone_size: .
cdr3_aa: CASLRDNGEPQHF
cdr3_nt: TGTGCCAGCCTCCGGGACAATGGAGAGCCCCAGCATTTT

v_call: TRBV6-5
cdr3_length: 15
d_call: .
j_call: TRBJ1-6
clone_size: once
cdr3_aa: CASSYGGFSNSPLHF
cdr3_nt: TGTGCCAGCAGTTACGGGGGGTTCAGTAATTCACCCCTCCACTTT

v_call: TRBV13
cdr3_length: 19
d_call: .
j_call: TRBJ1-2
clone_size: .
cdr3_aa: CASSLGQGRNPERFYGYTF
cdr3_nt: TGTGCCAGCAGCTTAGGGCAGGGACGGAACCCGGAACGCTTTTATGGCTACACCTTC

v_call: TRBV6-1
cdr3_length: 15
d_call: .
j_call: TRBJ2-7
clone_size: .
cdr3_aa: CASSERGHLSYEQYF
cdr3_nt: TGTGCCAGCAGTGAAAGAGGGCACCTATCCTACGAGCAGTACTTC

v_call: TRBV19
cdr3_length: 16
d_call: .
j_call: TRBJ1-1
clone_size: .
cdr3_aa: CASSIFRAGANTEAFF
cdr3_nt: TGTGCCAGTAGTATATTCCGGGCCGGGGCCAATACTGAAGCTTTCTTT

v_call: TRBV5-1
cdr3_length: 18
d_call: TRBD1
j_call: TRBJ1-1
clone_size: .
cdr3_aa: CASSNAPGGRGLGTEAFF
cdr3_nt: TGCGCCAGCAGTAACGCCCCGGGAGGCAGGGGGCTAGGGACTGAAGCTTTCTTT

v_call: TRBV18
cdr3_length: 15
d_call: .
j_call: TRBJ2-5
clone_size: .
cdr3_aa: CASSLQGNFQETQYF
cdr3_nt: TGTGCCAGCTCACTTCAGGGGAATTTTCAAGAGACCCAGTACTTC

v_call: TRBV27
cdr3_length: 14
d_call: TRBD1
j_call: TRBJ2-7
clone_size: .
cdr3_aa: CASSADRGNYEQYF
cdr3_nt: TGTGCCAGCAGTGCGGACAGGGGGAACTACGAGCAGTACTTC

v_call: TRBV27
cdr3_length: 14
d_call: .
j_call: TRBJ2-3
clone_size: .
cdr3_aa: CASSLDRLTDTQYF
cdr3_nt: TGTGCCAGCAGTTTAGACAGGCTCACAGATACGCAGTATTTT

v_call: TRBV27
cdr3_length: 15
d_call: TRBD1
j_call: TRBJ1-1
clone_size: .
cdr3_aa: CASSLATGAETEAFF
cdr3_nt: TGTGCCAGCAGTTTAGCCACAGGGGCGGAAACTGAAGCTTTCTTT

v_call: TRBV5-1
cdr3_length: 13
d_call: .
j_call: TRBJ1-1
clone_size: .
cdr3_aa: CASSLGENTEAFF
cdr3_nt: TGCGCCAGCAGCTTGGGTGAGAACACTGAAGCTTTCTTT

v_call: TRBV7-3
cdr3_length: 15
d_call: .
j_call: TRBJ2-7
clone_size: .
cdr3_aa: CASSLEPTVSYEQYF
cdr3_nt: TGTGCCAGCAGCTTAGAGCCTACAGTTTCCTACGAGCAGTACTTC

v_call: TRBV13
cdr3_length: 13
d_call: .
j_call: TRBJ2-7
clone_size: .
cdr3_aa: CASSLGSPAEQYF
cdr3_nt: TGTGCCAGCAGCTTAGGCAGTCCCGCCGAGCAGTACTTC

v_call: TRBV7-9
cdr3_length: 15
d_call: .
j_call: TRBJ2-5
clone_size: .
cdr3_aa: CASSPAGAFQETQYF
cdr3_nt: TGTGCCAGCAGCCCCGCGGGGGCATTCCAAGAGACCCAGTACTTC

v_call: TRBV30
cdr3_length: 16
d_call: .
j_call: TRBJ1-5
clone_size: .
cdr3_aa: CAWSVGSSNSNQPQHF
cdr3_nt: TGTGCCTGGAGTGTAGGGTCCAGTAATAGCAATCAGCCCCAGCATTTT

v_call: TRBV29-1
cdr3_length: 13
d_call: .
j_call: TRBJ2-3
clone_size: few
cdr3_aa: CSVRAVSTDTQYF
cdr3_nt: TGCAGCGTTCGCGCGGTTAGCACAGATACGCAGTATTTT

v_call: TRBV6-6
cdr3_length: 15
d_call: TRBD1
j_call: TRBJ1-2
clone_size: .
cdr3_aa: CASSGTDRVFYGYTF
cdr3_nt: TGTGCCAGCAGTGGGACGGACAGGGTATTTTATGGCTACACCTTC

v_call: TRBV6-6
cdr3_length: 14
d_call: TRBD1
j_call: TRBJ1-2
clone_size: .
cdr3_aa: CASFLGTGIYGYTF
cdr3_nt: TGTGCCAGCTTCTTAGGGACAGGTATCTATGGCTACACCTTC

v_call: TRBV28
cdr3_length: 13
d_call: .
j_call: TRBJ2-1
clone_size: .
cdr3_aa: CASSPAEYNEQFF
cdr3_nt: TGTGCCAGCAGCCCAGCGGAATACAATGAGCAGTTCTTC

v_call: TRBV5-4
cdr3_length: 18
d_call: TRBD1
j_call: TRBJ1-1
clone_size: .
cdr3_aa: CASSSGTGGSVSVTEAFF
cdr3_nt: TGTGCCAGCAGCTCCGGGACAGGGGGCTCGGTATCGGTGACTGAAGCTTTCTTT

v_call: TRBV11-2
cdr3_length: 16
d_call: TRBD2
j_call: TRBJ2-1
clone_size: .
cdr3_aa: CASSFPGGLGDNEQFF
cdr3_nt: TGTGCCAGCAGCTTTCCGGGAGGCTTGGGGGACAATGAGCAGTTCTTC

v_call: TRBV9
cdr3_length: 13
d_call: TRBD1
j_call: TRBJ2-7
clone_size: .
cdr3_aa: CASSGGTGTEQYF
cdr3_nt: TGTGCCAGCAGCGGCGGGACAGGGACCGAGCAGTACTTC

v_call: TRBV19
cdr3_length: 16
d_call: TRBD1
j_call: TRBJ1-2
clone_size: .
cdr3_aa: CASSVTPGTGSHGYTF
cdr3_nt: TGTGCCAGTAGTGTTACACCCGGGACAGGGTCGCATGGCTACACCTTC

v_call: TRBV6-1
cdr3_length: 14
d_call: .
j_call: TRBJ1-2
clone_size: once
cdr3_aa: CASSEAPGLGGYTF
cdr3_nt: TGTGCCAGCAGTGAAGCGCCAGGGCTAGGGGGCTACACCTTC

v_call: TRBV7-3
cdr3_length: 14
d_call: .
j_call: TRBJ2-7
clone_size: .
cdr3_aa: CASSLTGGAYEQYF
cdr3_nt: TGTGCCAGCAGCTTAACAGGGGGGGCATACGAGCAGTACTTC

v_call: TRBV6-6
cdr3_length: 16
d_call: .
j_call: TRBJ2-3
clone_size: .
cdr3_aa: CASSVRTAASTDTQYF
cdr3_nt: TGTGCCAGCAGTGTTAGGACAGCTGCTAGCACAGATACGCAGTATTTT

v_call: TRBV7-3
cdr3_length: 14
d_call: .
j_call: TRBJ2-3
clone_size: .
cdr3_aa: CASSLFPQGDTQYF
cdr3_nt: TGTGCCAGCAGCTTATTCCCTCAGGGGGATACGCAGTATTTT

v_call: TRBV20-1
cdr3_length: 11
d_call: TRBD1
j_call: TRBJ2-7
clone_size: once
cdr3_aa: CSARSDRGQYF
cdr3_nt: TGCAGTGCTAGGAGCGACAGGGGACAGTACTTC

v_call: TRBV10-3
cdr3_length: 14
d_call: .
j_call: TRBJ2-5
clone_size: .
cdr3_aa: CAISEGSEQETQYF
cdr3_nt: TGTGCCATCAGTGAAGGGTCAGAACAAGAGACCCAGTACTTC

v_call: TRBV7-2
cdr3_length: 11
d_call: .
j_call: TRBJ2-7
clone_size: .
cdr3_aa: CASSYHYEQYF
cdr3_nt: TGTGCCAGCAGCTACCACTACGAGCAGTACTTC

v_call: TRBV27
cdr3_length: 13
d_call: .
j_call: TRBJ1-2
clone_size: once
cdr3_aa: CASSFGRGDGYTF
cdr3_nt: TGTGCCAGCAGTTTTGGCCGAGGGGATGGCTACACCTTC

v_call: TRBV18
cdr3_length: 12
d_call: .
j_call: TRBJ2-7
clone_size: .
cdr3_aa: CASSPRAYEQYF
cdr3_nt: TGTGCCAGCTCACCAAGGGCCTACGAGCAGTACTTC

v_call: TRBV30
cdr3_length: 13
d_call: .
j_call: TRBJ1-2
clone_size: .
cdr3_aa: CACPGPSTYGYTF
cdr3_nt: TGTGCCTGCCCCGGACCTAGCACCTATGGCTACACCTTC

v_call: TRBV2
cdr3_length: 13
d_call: TRBD2
j_call: TRBJ2-2
clone_size: .
cdr3_aa: CASTGLAGPPLFF
cdr3_nt: TGTGCCAGCACCGGACTAGCGGGCCCACCGCTGTTTTTT

v_call: TRBV18
cdr3_length: 16
d_call: .
j_call: TRBJ2-1
clone_size: .
cdr3_aa: CASSPSGGSSYNEQFF
cdr3_nt: TGTGCCAGCTCCCCATCCGGGGGTAGCTCCTACAATGAGCAGTTCTTC

v_call: TRBV7-2
cdr3_length: 17
d_call: TRBD2
j_call: TRBJ2-5
clone_size: .
cdr3_aa: CASSSEVAGGWLETQYF
cdr3_nt: TGTGCCAGCAGCAGCGAGGTAGCGGGGGGGTGGTTGGAGACCCAGTACTTC